The TCR beta chain described here comes from a study of blood T cells in healthy people across ages. The CDR3 runs to 12 residues. Germline V CDR1 and CDR2: MNHNY, SVGAGI (reference sequence). Trimming left V 5 bases short and J 9 bases short, with 13 bases between. A second PCR, run for about 7 to 12 cycles, used a sample-barcoded 5' primer plus a J-beta primer mix. Each cDNA molecule was tagged by a template-switch adaptor with 12 random nucleotides. TCRdb re-analysed the 5' RACE reads in MiXCR, keeping a single row per CDR3 protein. The data contain roughly 1,000,000 distinct CDR3 sequences, under 30% of them singletons. This sample also appeared in a second study, on T cells of mothers and their children. That source adds: For each mother, over 9 million TCR beta CDR3 reads were obtained, and for each child, a few million. Across the analysis, no persistent microchimeric T cell clones were detected.

This rearrangement joins TRBV6-6 to TRBJ1-2; D unresolved. The receptor was isolated from a girl under 10 years old in good health. Sequencing used blood. The CDR3 here is CASSQKPESYTF. CDR3 in DNA: TGTGCCAGCAGTCAAAAACCCGAGAGCTACACCTTC.